The 23 T cell receptor beta chains listed next were all sequenced from one sample in a study of T cell responses to AZD1222 COVID-19 vaccine. The protocol was immunoSEQ multiplex PCR, while the TCRdb copy is restricted to in-frame clones and leaves out a portion. The sample lists 75,000 to 100,000 clones; roughly nine tenths were seen once. The input for sequencing was peripheral blood, taken on day 0 of AZD1222 vaccination. The receptors stem from an adult in good health.

The chain combines TRBV9 with TRBJ2-7, with a possible D match to TRBD1 (5 bases). There are 17 residues in the CDR3. Looked up from germline, CDR1 is SGDLS and CDR2 is YYNGEE. V lost 0 bases, J lost 5 bases, and 21 bases lay in between. The CDR3 nucleotides are TGTGCCAGCAGCGTAGGTTCCGCCAGGGTTTATCCGAACGAGCAGTACTTC. This codes for CASSVGSARVYPNEQYF. The full variable domain, rest sourced from reference TRBV9 and TRBJ2-7, is DSGVTQTPKHLITATGQRVTLRCSPRSGDLSVYWYQQSLDQGLQFLIQYYNGEERAKGNILERFSAQQFPDLHSELNLSSLELGDSALYFCASSVGSARVYPNEQYFGPGTRLTVT.

This clone was observed a single time. This rearrangement joins TRBV19 to TRBJ1-1; no clear D gene. Germline V gene sequence: CDR1 LNHDA, CDR2 SQIVND (reference sequence). The CDR3 totals 13 residues. Trimming pared 4 bases from V and 2 bases from J, leaving 8 bases between. In nucleotides, the CDR3 is TGTGCCAGTAGTAAGGCAGCTAACACTGAAGCTTTCTTT. This sequence encodes CASSKAANTEAFF.

The V gene is TRBV7-2, the J gene TRBJ2-7; 8 bases match TRBD2. After removal of 3 bases from V and 2 bases from J, the junction contained 3 bases not matched to a gene. Germline V lookup: CDR1 SGHTA, CDR2 FQGNSA. The length of the CDR3 is 14 residues. The CDR3 bases are TGTGCCAGCAGCTTTAGCGGGGCTGCCTACGAGCAGTACTTC. Residues: CASSFSGAAYEQYF.

This clone was seen a single time. This chain uses TRBV10-3 with TRBJ2-3; D may be TRBD2 (6 bases). This CDR3 spans 14 amino acids. V was shortened by 8 bases and J by 6 bases, with 18 bases between the two germline ends. CDR1 and CDR2 from the germline V gene are ENHRY and SYGVKD. As DNA, the CDR3 is TGTGCCATCTCCAGCCTGGGGGGAAGGGATACGCAGTATTTT. Encoded protein: CAISSLGGRDTQYF.

V gene TRBV9 combines with J gene TRBJ1-2; no firm D call. V lost 0 bases to trimming and J lost 2 bases, with 5 bases between them. Germline-derived CDR1 and CDR2 are SGDLS and YYNGEE. The CDR3 consists of 13 residues. CDR3 sequence: CASSVDRNYGYTF. DNA for the CDR3: TGTGCCAGCAGCGTAGACCGAAACTATGGCTACACCTTC.

This CDR3 reads CASSIDGGSGANVLTF. As DNA, the CDR3 is TGTGCCAGTAGTATAGATGGAGGGTCTGGGGCCAACGTCCTGACTTTC. The V call is TRBV19, the J call TRBJ2-6, with D maybe TRBD2 (6 bases). The V gene's germline CDR1 is LNHDA and CDR2 SQIVND (reference sequence). This CDR3 is built from 16 residues. Trimming took 0 bases from V and 1 from J, leaving 7 bases between them.

The chain links TRBV5-6 to TRBJ1-6, with D unresolved. Per the germline V gene, CDR1 is SGHDT and CDR2 is YYEEEE. V was cut by 2 bases and J by 10 bases, with 16 bases left in between. The CDR3 runs 15 residues. CDR3 sequence reads: CASSFGRLLGSPLHF. CDR3 in DNA: TGTGCCAGCAGCTTCGGACGTCTCCTTGGGTCACCCCTCCACTTT.

CDR3 nucleotide sequence: TGTGCCAGCAGCGTAGCTACAACTAATGAAAAACTGTTTTTT. Its translation is CASSVATTNEKLFF. V is TRBV9 and J is TRBJ1-4; no clear D gene. V lost 0 bases and J lost 0, with 3 bases in between. The germline V gene has CDR1 SGDLS and CDR2 YYNGEE. This CDR3 is 14 amino acids long.

In the case of this clone: The junction differs from germline at one of its ends, possibly a read error. V and J are TRBV28 and TRBJ1-1; 9 nucleotides align to TRBD1. This CDR3 has 12 residues. CDR1 and CDR2 (germline): MDHEN, SYDVKM. The CDR3 protein is CASRGTGSTQVF. The CDR3 coding sequence is TGTGCCAGCAGGGGGACAGGGAGTACGCAGGTCTTT. The full variable domain, its missing parts supplied by reference TRBV28 and TRBJ1-1, is DVKVTQSSRYLVKRTGEKVFLECVQDMDHENMFWYRQDPGLGLRLIYFSYDVKMKEKGDIPEGYSVSREKKERFSLILESASTNQTSMYLCASRGTGSTQVFGQGTRLTVV.

This rearrangement joins TRBV7-2 to TRBJ2-7; D is undetermined. V dropped 1 base and J dropped 6 bases, with 7 bases sitting between them. Germline V gene lookup returns CDR1 SGHTA and CDR2 FQGNSA. This CDR3 spans 12 amino acids. Written as DNA, the CDR3 is TGTGCCAGCAGCTTAGTATCCCCCGAGCAGTACTTC. It yields the protein CASSLVSPEQYF. The variable domain in full, with the rest retrieved from reference TRBV7-2 and TRBJ2-7, is GAGVSQSPSNKVTEKGKDVELRCDPISGHTALYWYRQSLGQGLEFLIYFQGNSAPDKSGLPSDRFSAERTGGSVSTLTIQRTQQEDSAVYLCASSLVSPEQYFGPGTRLTVT.

This chain connects TRBV5-1 to TRBJ2-7, with 14 bases matching TRBD2. The CDR3 sequence is 15 residues long. V shed 2 bases, J shed 6 bases, and the junction held 4 bases outside the gene matches. Per germline, CDR1 SGHRS and CDR2 YFSETQ. The CDR3 bases are TGCGCCAGCAGCTTCACAGGACTAGCGGGAGGCGAGCAGTACTTC. As protein: CASSFTGLAGGEQYF. The full variable domain, its missing parts supplied by reference TRBV5-1 and TRBJ2-7, is KAGVTQTPRYLIKTRGQQVTLSCSPISGHRSVSWYQQTPGQGLQFLFEYFSETQRNKGNFPGRFSGRQFSNSRSEMNVSTLELGDSALYLCASSFTGLAGGEQYFGPGTRLTVT.

The chain joins TRBV6-5 to TRBJ1-1; TRBD1 matches at 7 bases. Unmatched junction bases numbered 5, after V lost 4 bases and J lost 6 bases. Looked up from germline, CDR1 is MNHEY and CDR2 is SVGAGI. The CDR3 length is 13 residues. The CDR3 coding sequence is TGTGCCAGCAGTTCACAGGGGATGGCTGAAGCTTTCTTT. Residues: CASSSQGMAEAFF.

V and J are TRBV5-6 and TRBJ2-1; D gene ambiguous. The CDR3 covers 15 residues. Germline CDR1 SGHDT, CDR2 YYEEEE. The V end lost 4 bases, the J end lost 0 bases, and 11 bases lay between the germline ends. The CDR3 nucleotides read TGTGCCAGCAGCACCGACCCGGGCTCCTACAATGAGCAGTTCTTC. Its protein product is CASSTDPGSYNEQFF.

This clone was observed a single time. The CDR3 DNA follows: TGTGCCAGCAGCCCCAGAGTTTACGAGCAGTACTTC. As protein: CASSPRVYEQYF. The V and J genes are TRBV6-2 or TRBV6-3 and TRBJ2-7; D is uncertain. Trimming pared 6 bases from V and 4 bases from J, leaving 10 bases between. The CDR3 consists of 12 residues. CDR1 and CDR2 (germline): MNHEY, SVGEGT.

This sequence joins TRBV30 and TRBJ2-7; 9 nucleotides agree with TRBD1. The CDR3 has 13 amino acids. Germline trimming cut 4 bases from V and 7 bases from J; bases unmatched to any gene: 8. Germline CDR1 reads GTSNPN; CDR2 reads SVGIG (reference sequence). This CDR3 reads CAWIPGQGWEQYF. CDR3 bases: TGTGCCTGGATCCCCGGACAGGGGTGGGAGCAGTACTTC.

The chain links TRBV5-1 to TRBJ2-3; D remains ambiguous. The germline gives CDR1 SGHRS, CDR2 YFSETQ. Trimming stripped 1 base from V and 4 bases from J, with 4 bases between. This CDR3 is built from 12 residues. The CDR3 DNA reads as TGCGCCAGCAGCTTGAGCGCAGATACGCAGTATTTT. Its protein is CASSLSADTQYF.

This chain connects TRBV5-1 to TRBJ2-5; unclear D gene. This CDR3 is built from 15 residues. V lost 1 base and J lost 7, with 17 bases in between. Germline V gene data show CDR1 as SGHRS and CDR2 as YFSETQ. The CDR3 region is CASSLNTETPGTQYF. In DNA form, the CDR3 reads TGCGCCAGCAGCTTGAATACTGAGACCCCAGGGACCCAGTACTTC.

This chain joins TRBV6-5 and TRBJ2-7; possible D gene TRBD1, 5 bases. Looked up from germline, CDR1 is MNHEY and CDR2 is SVGAGI. V was pared by 2 bases and J by 2 bases, with 7 bases between. This CDR3 is 13 amino acids long. CDR3 in amino acids: CASSYDRTYEQYF. As DNA, the CDR3 is TGTGCCAGCAGTTACGACAGAACCTACGAGCAGTACTTC.

This chain links TRBV18 with TRBJ1-4, with 8 bases lining up with TRBD1. Germline lookup yields CDR1 KGHSH and CDR2 LQKENI. The trim removed 3 bases at V and 5 bases at J, leaving 11 bases unmatched. This CDR3 has 17 amino acids. The DNA of the CDR3 is TGTGCCAGCTCACCCGTTCTCTGGACAGGGAACAATGAAAAACTGTTTTTT. Translating gives CASSPVLWTGNNEKLFF.

This clone occurred once. The chain couples TRBV29-1 to TRBJ2-5; the D gene is possibly TRBD1 (5 bases). The V and J ends lost 5 bases and 1 base respectively, with 8 bases between them. The V gene's germline CDR1 is SQVTM and CDR2 ANQGSEA. The CDR3 has 12 residues. The CDR3 region is CSVYRSQETQYF. CDR3 in DNA: TGCAGCGTTTACAGGAGCCAAGAGACCCAGTACTTC.

The chain recombines TRBV3-1 (or the pseudogene TRBV3-2) with TRBJ2-7; D gene unclear. The germline CDR1 and CDR2 sequences are LGHDT and YNNKEL (reference sequence). This CDR3 spans 13 amino acids. Trimming cost V 2 bases and J 4 bases, with 9 bases left between them. CDR3 bases: TGTGCCAGCAGCCAACGCCCTCTATACGAGCAGTACTTC. Its translation is CASSQRPLYEQYF.

This chain connects TRBV24-1 to TRBJ2-1, with TRBD2 matching 7 bases. The germline CDR1 and CDR2 sequences are KGHDR and SFDVKD. The length of the CDR3 is 13 residues. DNA of the CDR3: TGTCGCACGGGAAGCGGGATGGCGCTTGAGCAGTTCTTC. It yields the protein CRTGSGMALEQFF.

In DNA form, the CDR3 reads TGTGCCAGTACCCCCCCGGGACAGTTTTCCGAGCAGTACTTC. This codes for CASTPPGQFSEQYF. J is TRBJ2-7 and V is TRBV19; TRBD1 matches at 7 bases. V was pared by 7 bases and J by 6 bases, with 12 bases of the junction left unmatched. The CDR3 length is 14 residues. Germline lookup yields CDR1 LNHDA and CDR2 SQIVND (reference sequence). Supplemented by reference TRBV19 and TRBJ2-7, the full variable domain reads DGGITQSPKYLFRKEGQNVTLSCEQNLNHDAMYWYRQDPGQGLRLIYYSQIVNDFQKGDIAEGYSVSREKKESFPLTVTSAQKNPTAFYLCASTPPGQFSEQYFGPGTRLTVT.